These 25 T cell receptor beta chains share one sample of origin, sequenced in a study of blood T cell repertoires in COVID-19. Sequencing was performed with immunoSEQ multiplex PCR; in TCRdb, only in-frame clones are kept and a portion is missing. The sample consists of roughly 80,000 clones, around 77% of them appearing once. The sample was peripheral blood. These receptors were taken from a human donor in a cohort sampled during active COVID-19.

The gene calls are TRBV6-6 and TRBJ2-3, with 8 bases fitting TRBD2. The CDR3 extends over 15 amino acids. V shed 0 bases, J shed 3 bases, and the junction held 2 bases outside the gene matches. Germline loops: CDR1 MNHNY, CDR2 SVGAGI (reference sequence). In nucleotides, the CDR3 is TGTGCCAGCAGTTACTCCGGACTAGCAACAGATACGCAGTATTTT. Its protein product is CASSYSGLATDTQYF.

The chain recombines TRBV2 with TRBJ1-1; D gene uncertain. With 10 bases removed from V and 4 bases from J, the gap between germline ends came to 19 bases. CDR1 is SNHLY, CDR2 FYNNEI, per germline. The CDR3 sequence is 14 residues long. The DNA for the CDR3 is TGTGCCATATTTATTTCGGGGATAGGCACTGAAGCTTTCTTT. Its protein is CAIFISGIGTEAFF.

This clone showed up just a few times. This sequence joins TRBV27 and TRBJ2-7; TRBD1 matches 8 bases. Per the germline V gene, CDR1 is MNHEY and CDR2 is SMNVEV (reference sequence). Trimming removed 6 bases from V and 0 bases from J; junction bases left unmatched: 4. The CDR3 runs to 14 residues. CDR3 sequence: CASRTGVPSYEQYF. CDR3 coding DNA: TGTGCCAGCAGGACAGGGGTCCCCTCCTACGAGCAGTACTTC.

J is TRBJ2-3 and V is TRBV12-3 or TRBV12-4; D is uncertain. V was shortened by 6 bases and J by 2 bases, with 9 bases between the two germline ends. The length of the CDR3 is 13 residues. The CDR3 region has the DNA TGTGCCAGCAGGCTCTCTACCACAGATACGCAGTATTTT. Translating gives CASRLSTTDTQYF.

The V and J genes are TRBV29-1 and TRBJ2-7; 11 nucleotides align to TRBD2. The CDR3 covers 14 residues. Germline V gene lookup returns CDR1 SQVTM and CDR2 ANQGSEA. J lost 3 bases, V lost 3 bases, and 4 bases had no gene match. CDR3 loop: CSVDVAGGRYEQYF. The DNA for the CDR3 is TGCAGCGTTGATGTAGCGGGGGGGCGCTACGAGCAGTACTTC.

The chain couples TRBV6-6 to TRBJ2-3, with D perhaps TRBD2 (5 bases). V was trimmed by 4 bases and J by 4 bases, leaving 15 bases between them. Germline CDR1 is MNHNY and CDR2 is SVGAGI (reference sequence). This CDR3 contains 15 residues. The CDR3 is CASSSPGGIADTQYF. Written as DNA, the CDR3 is TGTGCCAGCAGTTCCCCAGGAGGCATCGCAGATACGCAGTATTTT.

The CDR3 nucleotides read TGTGCCAGCAGTTTGAGGCAGGGGGGTCAGCCCCAGCATTTT. Translated: CASSLRQGGQPQHF. This sequence joins TRBV28 and TRBJ1-5; 7 bases fit TRBD1. The V gene end was trimmed by 3 bases and the J gene end by 6 bases; junction bases not matched to a gene: 5. CDR1 and CDR2 from the germline V gene are MDHEN and SYDVKM. The CDR3 extends over 14 amino acids.

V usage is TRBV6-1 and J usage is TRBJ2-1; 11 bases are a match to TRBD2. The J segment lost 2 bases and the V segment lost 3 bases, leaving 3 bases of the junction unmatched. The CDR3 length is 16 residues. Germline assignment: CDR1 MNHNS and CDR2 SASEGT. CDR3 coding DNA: TGTGCCAGCAGTGATGCTAGCGGGGGGCCCTACAATGAGCAGTTCTTC. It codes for CASSDASGGPYNEQFF.

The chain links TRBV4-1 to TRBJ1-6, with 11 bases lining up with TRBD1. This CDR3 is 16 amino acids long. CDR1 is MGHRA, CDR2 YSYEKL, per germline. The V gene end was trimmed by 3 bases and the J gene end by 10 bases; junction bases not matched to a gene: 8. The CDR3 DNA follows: TGCGCCAGCAGCCACCCCCGGGACAGGGGGGCGTCACCCCTCCACTTT. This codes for CASSHPRDRGASPLHF.

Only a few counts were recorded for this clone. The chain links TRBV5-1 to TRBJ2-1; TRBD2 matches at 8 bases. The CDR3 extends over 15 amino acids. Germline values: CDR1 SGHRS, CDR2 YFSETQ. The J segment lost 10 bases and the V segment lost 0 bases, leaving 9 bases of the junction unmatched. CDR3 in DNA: TGCGCCAGCAGCTTGGGCCCTGGCGGGGGGACGGAGCAGTTCTTC. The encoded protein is CASSLGPGGGTEQFF.

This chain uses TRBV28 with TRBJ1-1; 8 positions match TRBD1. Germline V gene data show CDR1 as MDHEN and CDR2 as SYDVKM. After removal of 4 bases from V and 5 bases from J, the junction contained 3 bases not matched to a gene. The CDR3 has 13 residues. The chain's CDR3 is CASSSGQVTEAFF. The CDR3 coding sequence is TGTGCCAGCAGTTCGGGACAGGTGACTGAAGCTTTCTTT.

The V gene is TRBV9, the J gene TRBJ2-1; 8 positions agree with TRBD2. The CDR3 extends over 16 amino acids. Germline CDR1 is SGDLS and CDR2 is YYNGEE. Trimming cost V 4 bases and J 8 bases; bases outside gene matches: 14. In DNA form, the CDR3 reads TGTGCCAGCAGCTCCATAGCGGGGTTCTTGGGCGATGAGCAGTTCTTC. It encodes CASSSIAGFLGDEQFF.

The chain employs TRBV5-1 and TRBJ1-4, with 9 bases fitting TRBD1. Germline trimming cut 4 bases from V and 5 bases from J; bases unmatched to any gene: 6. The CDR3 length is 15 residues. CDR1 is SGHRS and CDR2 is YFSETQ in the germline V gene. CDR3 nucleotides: TGCGCCAGCAGCCTCGATGGGACAGGGAATGAAAAACTGTTTTTT. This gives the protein CASSLDGTGNEKLFF.

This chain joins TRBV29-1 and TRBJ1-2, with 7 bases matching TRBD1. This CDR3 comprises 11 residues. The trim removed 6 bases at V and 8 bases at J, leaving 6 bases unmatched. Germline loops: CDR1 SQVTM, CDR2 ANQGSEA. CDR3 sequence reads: CSVQDRTGYTF. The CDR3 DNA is TGCAGCGTCCAGGACAGGACAGGCTACACCTTC.

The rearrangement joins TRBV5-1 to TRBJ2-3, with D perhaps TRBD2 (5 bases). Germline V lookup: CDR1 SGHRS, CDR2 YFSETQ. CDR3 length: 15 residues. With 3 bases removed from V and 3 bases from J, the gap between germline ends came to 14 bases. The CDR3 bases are TGCGCCAGCAGCTGGGAAACTAGTGTGACAGATACGCAGTATTTT. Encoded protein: CASSWETSVTDTQYF. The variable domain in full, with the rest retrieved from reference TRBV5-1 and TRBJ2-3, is KAGVTQTPRYLIKTRGQQVTLSCSPISGHRSVSWYQQTPGQGLQFLFEYFSETQRNKGNFPGRFSGRQFSNSRSEMNVSTLELGDSALYLCASSWETSVTDTQYFGPGTRLTVL.

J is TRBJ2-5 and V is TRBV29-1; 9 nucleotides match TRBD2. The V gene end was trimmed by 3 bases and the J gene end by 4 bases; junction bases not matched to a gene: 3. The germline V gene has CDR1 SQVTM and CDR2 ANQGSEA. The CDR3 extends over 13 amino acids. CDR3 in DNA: TGCAGCGTTGAGGGACTAGCCCTAGAGACCCAGTACTTC. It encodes CSVEGLALETQYF.

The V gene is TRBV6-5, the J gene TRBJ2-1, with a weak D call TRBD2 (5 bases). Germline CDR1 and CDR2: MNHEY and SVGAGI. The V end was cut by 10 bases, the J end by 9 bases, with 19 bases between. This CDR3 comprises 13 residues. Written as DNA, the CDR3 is TGTGCCACCTCCGAGAGGGTAGTCAGTGAGCAGTTCTTC. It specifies CATSERVVSEQFF.

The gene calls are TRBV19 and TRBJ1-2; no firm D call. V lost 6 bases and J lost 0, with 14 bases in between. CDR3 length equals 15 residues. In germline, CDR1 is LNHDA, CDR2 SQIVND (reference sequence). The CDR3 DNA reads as TGTGCCAGTAGGGCTATACACGGAGCTAACTATGGCTACACCTTC. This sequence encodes CASRAIHGANYGYTF.

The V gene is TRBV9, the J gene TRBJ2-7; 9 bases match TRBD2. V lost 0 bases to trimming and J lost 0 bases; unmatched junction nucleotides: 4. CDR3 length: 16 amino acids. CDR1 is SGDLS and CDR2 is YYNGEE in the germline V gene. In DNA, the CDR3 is TGTGCCAGCAGCGTAGGACTAGCGGAGAGCTCCTACGAGCAGTACTTC. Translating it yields CASSVGLAESSYEQYF. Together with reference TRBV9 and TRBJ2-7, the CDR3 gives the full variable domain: DSGVTQTPKHLITATGQRVTLRCSPRSGDLSVYWYQQSLDQGLQFLIQYYNGEERAKGNILERFSAQQFPDLHSELNLSSLELGDSALYFCASSVGLAESSYEQYFGPGTRLTVT.

The CDR3 loop is CASSQEVAGKGTGELFF. The CDR3 DNA sequence: TGTGCCAGCAGCCAAGAGGTAGCGGGGAAAGGCACCGGGGAGCTGTTTTTT. V usage is TRBV3-1 (or the pseudogene TRBV3-2) and J usage is TRBJ2-2; 8 bases agree with TRBD2. Germline CDR1 is LGHDT and CDR2 is YNNKEL (reference sequence). The CDR3 has 17 amino acids. V gave up 0 bases and J gave up 4 bases; unmatched junction bases: 7.

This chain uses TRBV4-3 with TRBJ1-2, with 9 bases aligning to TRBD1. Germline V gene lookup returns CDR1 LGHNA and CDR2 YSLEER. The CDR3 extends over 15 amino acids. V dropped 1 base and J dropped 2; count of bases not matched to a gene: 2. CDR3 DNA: TGCGCCAGCAGCCAAGTGGACAGGGGAAACTATGGCTACACCTTC. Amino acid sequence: CASSQVDRGNYGYTF.

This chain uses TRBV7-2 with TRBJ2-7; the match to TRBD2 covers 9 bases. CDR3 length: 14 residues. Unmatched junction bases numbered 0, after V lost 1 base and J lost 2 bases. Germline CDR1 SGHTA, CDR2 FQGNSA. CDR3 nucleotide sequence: TGTGCCAGCAGCTTAGGCGGGGGGGCCTACGAGCAGTACTTC. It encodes CASSLGGGAYEQYF. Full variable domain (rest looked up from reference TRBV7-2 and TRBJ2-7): GAGVSQSPSNKVTEKGKDVELRCDPISGHTALYWYRQSLGQGLEFLIYFQGNSAPDKSGLPSDRFSAERTGGSVSTLTIQRTQQEDSAVYLCASSLGGGAYEQYFGPGTRLTVT.

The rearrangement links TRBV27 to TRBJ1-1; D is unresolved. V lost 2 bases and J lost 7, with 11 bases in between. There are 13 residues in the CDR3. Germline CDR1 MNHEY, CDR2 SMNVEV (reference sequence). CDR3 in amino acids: CASSLVFPGEAFF. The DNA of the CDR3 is TGTGCCAGCAGTTTAGTGTTTCCGGGTGAAGCTTTCTTT.

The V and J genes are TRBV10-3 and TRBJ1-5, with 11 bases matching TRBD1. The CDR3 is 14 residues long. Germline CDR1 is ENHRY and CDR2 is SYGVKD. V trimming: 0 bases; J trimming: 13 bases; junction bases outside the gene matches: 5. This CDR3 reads CAISESGQGDSQHF. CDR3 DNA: TGTGCCATCAGTGAGTCGGGACAGGGGGATTCTCAGCATTTT.

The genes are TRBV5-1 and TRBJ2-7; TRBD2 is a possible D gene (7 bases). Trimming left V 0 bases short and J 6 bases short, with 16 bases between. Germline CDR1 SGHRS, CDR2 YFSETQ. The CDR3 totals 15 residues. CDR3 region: CASSLVIGGASEQYF. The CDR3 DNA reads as TGCGCCAGCAGCTTGGTAATTGGGGGGGCTTCCGAGCAGTACTTC.